A selection of T cell receptor beta chains follows, all from one sample in a study of cytomegalovirus exposure and HLA in healthy donors. Some clones are missing from TCRdb's copy, which holds only in-frame ones; the method was immunoSEQ multiplex PCR. Of 70,000 to 75,000 clones listed, approximately 94% are singletons. Sequenced: PBMCs. These receptors all come from a young woman in good health and CMV-seropositive. Both conserved end residues are part of each CDR3. The order of the fields is D gene, clone size, V gene, J gene, CDR3 protein, CDR3 DNA. A D gene is named only where the DNA matches it firmly. Only part of the rows carry a size: once, few, many, or a class if the clone is expanded.

>.|few|TRBV6-5|TRBJ2-7
CASRSAYEQYF
TGTGCCAGCCGAAGCGCCTACGAGCAGTACTTC
>.|once|TRBV4-1|TRBJ1-5
CASSQVSSAAGSDQPQHF
TGCGCCAGCAGCCAAGTCTCGTCCGCCGCGGGATCGGATCAGCCCCAGCATTTT
>TRBD2|.|TRBV28|TRBJ2-1
CASSFPSGESSYNEQFF
TGTGCCAGCAGTTTCCCTAGCGGGGAGAGTTCCTACAATGAGCAGTTCTTC
>.|.|TRBV25-1|TRBJ1-2
CASSERPDFYGYTF
TGTGCCAGCAGTGAGCGGCCGGACTTCTATGGCTACACCTTC
>TRBD1|.|TRBV6-5|TRBJ1-5
CASSTDRGQPQHF
TGTGCCAGCAGCACGGACAGGGGGCAGCCCCAGCATTTT
>.|.|TRBV6-5|TRBJ1-1
CASSPGVNTEAFF
TGTGCCAGCAGCCCCGGGGTGAACACTGAAGCTTTCTTT
>TRBD1|once|TRBV28|TRBJ2-4
CASSLSHRGAWDF
TGTGCCAGCAGTTTATCCCACAGGGGAGCATGGGACTTC
>TRBD1|.|TRBV10-3|TRBJ1-2
CAIRHWDMTGPSYGYTF
TGTGCCATCAGACATTGGGATATGACAGGGCCAAGCTATGGCTACACCTTC
>.|.|TRBV11-2|TRBJ2-7
CASSLGGVGYEQYF
TGTGCCAGCAGTTTAGGGGGGGTTGGATACGAGCAGTACTTC
>.|.|TRBV7-2|TRBJ1-5
CASSLITIGVGESNQPQHF
TGTGCCAGCAGCCTTATAACTATTGGGGTGGGAGAGAGCAATCAGCCCCAGCATTTT
>.|.|TRBV7-9|TRBJ1-2
CASSLISGYGYTF
TGTGCCAGCAGCTTAATCTCCGGTTATGGCTACACCTTC
>.|once|TRBV11-2|TRBJ2-5
CASSPPGNQETQYF
TGTGCCAGCAGCCCTCCCGGGAACCAAGAGACCCAGTACTTC
>TRBD1|.|TRBV9|TRBJ1-2
CASSVTGDYGYTF
TGTGCCAGCAGCGTAACAGGGGACTATGGCTACACCTTC
>.|.|TRBV25-1|TRBJ1-2
CASSEAESYGYTF
TGTGCCAGCAGTGAAGCGGAGTCATATGGCTACACCTTC
>.|.|TRBV6-5|TRBJ2-3
CASSYGTEGAADTQYF
TGTGCCAGCAGTTACGGGACTGAAGGAGCCGCAGATACGCAGTATTTT
>TRBD1|.|TRBV4-1|TRBJ2-1
CASKVAGQGAHEQFF
TGCGCCAGCAAGGTGGCGGGACAGGGGGCACATGAGCAGTTCTTC
>TRBD2|.|TRBV19|TRBJ2-3
CASSPRAQTSDTQYF
TGTGCCAGTAGTCCTCGCGCTCAGACTAGCGATACGCAGTATTTT
>TRBD2|.|TRBV28|TRBJ2-7
CASSPAGGPDEQYF
TGTGCCAGCAGTCCAGCGGGAGGGCCCGACGAGCAGTACTTC
>TRBD2|.|TRBV5-8|TRBJ2-2
CASSFQTSVVGELFF
TGTGCCAGCAGCTTTCAGACTAGCGTGGTCGGGGAGCTGTTTTTT
>.|.|TRBV5-1|TRBJ2-3
CASAQGTGTDTQYF
TGCGCCAGCGCCCAGGGTACGGGCACAGATACGCAGTATTTT
>TRBD1|.|TRBV7-6|TRBJ2-2
CASSLLVGQGDTGELFF
TGTGCCAGCAGCTTATTAGTGGGACAGGGCGACACCGGGGAGCTGTTTTTT
>.|once|TRBV29-1|TRBJ2-2
CSVARNTGELFF
TGCAGCGTTGCCCGTAACACCGGGGAGCTGTTTTTT
>.|.|TRBV27|TRBJ1-6
CASSFRSGGSPLHF
TGTGCCAGCAGTTTTCGGTCCGGGGGTTCACCCCTCCACTTT
>.|.|TRBV9|TRBJ1-1
CASSTTSGNTEAFF
TGTGCCAGCAGCACCACTTCAGGGAACACTGAAGCTTTCTTT
>TRBD2|.|TRBV19|TRBJ2-7
CASSLAGGPRGHEQYF
TGTGCCAGCTCACTAGCGGGGGGTCCCCGGGGACACGAGCAGTACTTC
>TRBD2|.|TRBV6-1|TRBJ2-1
CASTSTSGPYNEQFF
TGTGCCAGCACTAGTACTAGCGGGCCTTACAATGAGCAGTTCTTC
>.|.|TRBV18|TRBJ1-2
CASSPATEYGYTF
TGTGCCAGCTCACCCGCAACAGAGTATGGCTACACCTTC
>.|.|TRBV2|TRBJ2-3
CASSWTEPTTDTQYF
TGTGCCAGCAGTTGGACTGAGCCGACCACAGATACGCAGTATTTT
>TRBD1|once|TRBV27|TRBJ1-6
CASSPYRGVYNSPLHF
TGTGCCAGCAGTCCTTACAGGGGAGTCTATAATTCACCCCTCCACTTT
>.|.|TRBV4-2|TRBJ1-1
CASSVRQVNTEAFF
TGTGCCAGCAGCGTACGACAGGTAAACACTGAAGCTTTCTTT
>TRBD1|.|TRBV9|TRBJ2-5
CASSVDRSWEETQYF
TGTGCCAGCAGCGTGGACAGGAGCTGGGAAGAGACCCAGTACTTC
>TRBD2|.|TRBV18|TRBJ2-3
CASTTGGNTDTQYF
TGTGCCAGCACCACCGGGGGGAACACAGATACGCAGTATTTT
>.|.|TRBV25-1|TRBJ2-1
CASSEIVSDNEQFF
TGTGCCAGCAGTGAAATAGTTAGCGACAATGAGCAGTTCTTC